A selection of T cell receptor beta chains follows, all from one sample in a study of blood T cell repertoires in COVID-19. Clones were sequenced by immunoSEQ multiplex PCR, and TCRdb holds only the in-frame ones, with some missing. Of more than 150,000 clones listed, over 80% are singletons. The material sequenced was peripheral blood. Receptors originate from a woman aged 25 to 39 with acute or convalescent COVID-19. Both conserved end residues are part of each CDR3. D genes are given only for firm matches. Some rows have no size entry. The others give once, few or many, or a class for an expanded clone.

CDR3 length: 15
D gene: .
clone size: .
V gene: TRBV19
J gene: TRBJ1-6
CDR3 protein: CASSITAGAGSPLHF
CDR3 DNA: TGTGCCAGTAGTATTACGGCGGGGGCCGGGTCACCCCTCCACTTT

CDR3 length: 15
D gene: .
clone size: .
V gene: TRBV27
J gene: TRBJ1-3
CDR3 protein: CASSLSQGLGNTIYF
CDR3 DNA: TGTGCCAGCAGTTTATCACAGGGCTTGGGGAACACCATATATTTT

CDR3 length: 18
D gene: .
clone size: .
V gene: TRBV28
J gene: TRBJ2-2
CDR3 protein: CASSYRQPKPFNTGELFF
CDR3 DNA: TGTGCCAGCAGTTATCGACAGCCGAAACCCTTTAACACCGGGGAGCTGTTTTTT

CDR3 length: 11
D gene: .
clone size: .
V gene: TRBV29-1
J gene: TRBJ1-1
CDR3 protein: CSAPTDGEAFF
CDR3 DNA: TGCAGCGCCCCGACAGACGGAGAAGCTTTCTTT

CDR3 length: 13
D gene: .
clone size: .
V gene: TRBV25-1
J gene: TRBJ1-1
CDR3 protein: CASSGGPHTEAFF
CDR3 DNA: TGTGCCAGCAGTGGGGGGCCCCACACTGAAGCTTTCTTT

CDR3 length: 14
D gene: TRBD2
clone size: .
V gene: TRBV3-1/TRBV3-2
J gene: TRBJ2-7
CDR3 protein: CASSQGSGSYEQYF
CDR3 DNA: TGTGCCAGCAGCCAGGGAAGCGGGAGCTACGAGCAGTACTTC

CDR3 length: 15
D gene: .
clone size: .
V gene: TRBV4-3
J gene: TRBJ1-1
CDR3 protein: CASSQDWATNTEAFF
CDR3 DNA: TGCGCCAGCAGCCAAGACTGGGCAACGAACACTGAAGCTTTCTTT

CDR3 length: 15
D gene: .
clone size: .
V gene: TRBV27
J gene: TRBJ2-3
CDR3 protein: CASRRRGRGSDTQYF
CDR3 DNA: TGTGCCAGCAGAAGGCGGGGACGAGGTTCGGATACGCAGTATTTT

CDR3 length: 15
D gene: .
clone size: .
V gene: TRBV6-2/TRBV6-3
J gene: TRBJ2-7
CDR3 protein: CASSYSWTPHYEQYF
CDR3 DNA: TGTGCCAGCAGTTACTCGTGGACACCCCACTACGAGCAGTACTTC

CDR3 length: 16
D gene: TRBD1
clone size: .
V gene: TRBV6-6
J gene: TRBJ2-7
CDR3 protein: CASRRGPPEQIHEQYF
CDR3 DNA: TGTGCCAGCAGAAGGGGGCCTCCCGAACAGATCCACGAGCAGTACTTC

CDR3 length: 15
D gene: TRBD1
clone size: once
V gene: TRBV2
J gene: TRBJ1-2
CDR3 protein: CASSDDRGLGYGYTF
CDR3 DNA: TGTGCCAGCAGTGACGACAGGGGTTTGGGTTATGGCTACACCTTC

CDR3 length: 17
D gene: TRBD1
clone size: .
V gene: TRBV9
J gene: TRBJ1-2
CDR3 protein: CASSNPGWRQGVYGYTF
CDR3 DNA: TGTGCCAGCAGCAACCCTGGGTGGCGGCAGGGGGTCTATGGCTACACCTTC

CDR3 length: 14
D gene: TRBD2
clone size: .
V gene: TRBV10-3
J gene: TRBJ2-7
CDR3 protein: CAITGTSGSYEQYF
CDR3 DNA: TGTGCCATAACCGGGACTAGCGGGAGCTACGAGCAGTACTTC

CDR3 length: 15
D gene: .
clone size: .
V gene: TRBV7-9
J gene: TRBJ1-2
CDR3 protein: CASSVGRVSNYGYTF
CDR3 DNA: TGTGCCAGCAGCGTTGGTCGGGTCTCTAACTATGGCTACACCTTC

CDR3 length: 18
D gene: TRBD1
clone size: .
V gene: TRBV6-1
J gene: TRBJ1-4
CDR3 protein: CASSARTGLQTTNEKLFF
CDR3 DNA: TGTGCCAGCAGTGCTCGGACAGGTTTGCAAACAACTAATGAAAAACTGTTTTTT

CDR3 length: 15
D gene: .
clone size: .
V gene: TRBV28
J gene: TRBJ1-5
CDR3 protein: CARTWGGDSNQPQHF
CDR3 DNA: TGTGCCAGGACGTGGGGAGGGGATAGCAATCAGCCCCAGCATTTT

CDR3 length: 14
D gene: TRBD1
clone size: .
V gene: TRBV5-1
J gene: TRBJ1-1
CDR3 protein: CASSYGQGTAEAFF
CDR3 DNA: TGCGCCAGCAGTTACGGACAGGGTACCGCTGAAGCTTTCTTT

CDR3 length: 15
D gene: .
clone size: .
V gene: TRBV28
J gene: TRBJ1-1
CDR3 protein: CASSLGGMRNTEAFF
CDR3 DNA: TGTGCCAGCAGTTTAGGGGGCATGAGGAACACTGAAGCTTTCTTT

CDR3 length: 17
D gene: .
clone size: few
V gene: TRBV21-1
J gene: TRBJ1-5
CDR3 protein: CASSNWGWGRGDQPQHF
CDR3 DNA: TGTGCCAGCAGCAATTGGGGTTGGGGCAGGGGAGATCAGCCCCAGCATTTT

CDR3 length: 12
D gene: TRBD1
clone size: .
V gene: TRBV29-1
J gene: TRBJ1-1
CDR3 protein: CSVETGDTEAFF
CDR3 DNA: TGCAGCGTAGAAACAGGGGACACTGAAGCTTTCTTT

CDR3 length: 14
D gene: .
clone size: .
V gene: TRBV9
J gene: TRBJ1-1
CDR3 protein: CASSVEQGGTEAFF
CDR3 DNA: TGTGCCAGCAGCGTAGAACAGGGAGGGACTGAAGCTTTCTTT

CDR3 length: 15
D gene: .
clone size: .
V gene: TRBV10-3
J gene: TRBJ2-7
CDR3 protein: CAISDRPRGRDEQYF
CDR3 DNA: TGTGCCATCAGTGATAGGCCTAGAGGAAGAGACGAGCAGTACTTC

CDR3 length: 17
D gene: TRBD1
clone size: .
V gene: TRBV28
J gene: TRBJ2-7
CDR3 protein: CASSTLHRDRGTYEQYF
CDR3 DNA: TGTGCCAGCAGTACACTCCACCGGGACAGGGGGACCTACGAGCAGTACTTC

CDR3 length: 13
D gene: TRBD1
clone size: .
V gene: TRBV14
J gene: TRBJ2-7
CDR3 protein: CASSQIGQGKQYF
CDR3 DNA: TGTGCCAGCAGCCAGATAGGACAGGGGAAGCAGTACTTC

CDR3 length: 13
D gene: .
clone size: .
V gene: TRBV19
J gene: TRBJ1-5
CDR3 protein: CASSIIGNQPQHF
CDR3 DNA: TGTGCCAGTAGTATCATTGGCAATCAGCCCCAGCATTTT

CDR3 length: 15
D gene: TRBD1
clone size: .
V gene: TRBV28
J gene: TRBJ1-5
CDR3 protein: CASLTTGGRVQPQHF
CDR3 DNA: TGTGCCAGCCTTACCACAGGGGGCCGGGTTCAGCCCCAGCATTTT

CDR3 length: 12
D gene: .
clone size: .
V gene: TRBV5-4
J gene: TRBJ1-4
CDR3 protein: CASSLGTQDWFF
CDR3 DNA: TGTGCCAGCAGCTTGGGCACTCAAGACTGGTTTTTT

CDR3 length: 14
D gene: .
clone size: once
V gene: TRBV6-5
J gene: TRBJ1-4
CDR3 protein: CASRGNRENEKLFF
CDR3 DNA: TGTGCCAGCAGGGGGAACAGGGAAAATGAAAAACTGTTTTTT

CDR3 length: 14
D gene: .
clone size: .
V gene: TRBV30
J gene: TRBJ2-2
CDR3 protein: CAWRTGTVTGELFF
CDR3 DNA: TGTGCCTGGAGAACCGGGACTGTCACCGGGGAGCTGTTTTTT

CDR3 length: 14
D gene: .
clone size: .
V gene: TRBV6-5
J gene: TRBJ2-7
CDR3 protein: CASSPSGQSYEQYF
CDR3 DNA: TGTGCCAGCAGTCCTTCCGGACAGTCCTACGAGCAGTACTTC

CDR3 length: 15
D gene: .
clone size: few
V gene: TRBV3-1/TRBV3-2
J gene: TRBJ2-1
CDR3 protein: CASSQGASPYNEQFF
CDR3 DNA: TGTGCCAGCAGCCAAGGGGCAAGCCCCTACAATGAGCAGTTCTTC

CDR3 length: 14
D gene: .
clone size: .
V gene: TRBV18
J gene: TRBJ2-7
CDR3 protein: CASSPGTSAYEQYF
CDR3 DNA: TGTGCCAGCTCACCAGGGACTTCTGCCTACGAGCAGTACTTC

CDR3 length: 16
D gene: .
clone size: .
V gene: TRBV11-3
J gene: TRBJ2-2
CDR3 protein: CASSLGVVSPEGELFF
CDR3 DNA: TGTGCCAGCAGCTTAGGAGTAGTGAGTCCCGAAGGGGAGCTGTTTTTT

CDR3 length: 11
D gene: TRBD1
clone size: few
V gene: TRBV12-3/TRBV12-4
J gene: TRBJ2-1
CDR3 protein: CASSTGQGRVF
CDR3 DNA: TGTGCCAGCAGCACGGGACAGGGGAGGGTCTTC

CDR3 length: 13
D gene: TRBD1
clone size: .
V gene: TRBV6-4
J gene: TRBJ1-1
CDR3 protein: CASSDQGQGEAFF
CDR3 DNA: TGTGCCAGCAGTGACCAGGGACAGGGTGAAGCTTTCTTT